The rows below give T cell receptor beta chains drawn from one sample of a study of cytomegalovirus exposure and HLA in healthy donors. TCRdb's table, derived via immunoSEQ multiplex PCR, lists solely in-frame clones and lacks some. The table shows over 150,000 clones, with approximately 71% occurring only once. Sequencing was carried out using PBMCs. These receptors all come from a woman aged 18-35 years in good health and CMV-seropositive. CDR3s include the opening cysteine and the closing phenylalanine or tryptophan. The D gene is left open where the match is weak. A row's size may be missing; if present it is once, few, many or a size class.

>TRBJ2-7|TRBV18|TRBD1|.
CASSRDRLYEQYF
TGTGCCAGCTCACGGGACAGACTCTACGAGCAGTACTTC
>TRBJ2-5|TRBV7-9|TRBD2|.
CASSLRTSGGLYQETQYF
TGTGCCAGCAGCTTAAGGACTAGCGGGGGGCTGTACCAAGAGACCCAGTACTTC
>TRBJ1-1|TRBV13|TRBD1|few
CASSLRQGGNWNTEAFF
TGTGCCAGCAGCCTAAGACAGGGGGGGAATTGGAACACTGAAGCTTTCTTT
>TRBJ2-7|TRBV4-2|TRBD1|.
CASSQGPGQGFPGTYEQYF
TGTGCCAGCAGCCAGGGACCGGGACAGGGTTTTCCTGGCACCTACGAGCAGTACTTC
>TRBJ2-1|TRBV5-1|TRBD2|.
CASSSGTSGRRGQLEQFF
TGCGCCAGCAGCTCAGGGACTAGCGGGAGAAGGGGCCAGCTTGAGCAGTTCTTC
>TRBJ2-3|TRBV7-9|.|.
CASSLETGPRRAQYF
TGTGCCAGCAGCTTAGAGACAGGTCCGAGGCGGGCGCAGTATTTT
>TRBJ2-2|TRBV5-1|.|few
CASSLGTPNTGELFF
TGCGCCAGCAGCTTGGGGACACCGAACACCGGGGAGCTGTTTTTT
>TRBJ1-4|TRBV14|.|.
CASSPPGATNEKLFF
TGTGCCAGCAGCCCCCCAGGTGCAACTAATGAAAAACTGTTTTTT
>TRBJ1-2|TRBV6-5|.|.
CASSYSIRVEYGYTF
TGTGCCAGCAGTTACTCGATCCGGGTGGAATATGGCTACACCTTC
>TRBJ1-1|TRBV5-4|.|few
CASSLAGGETEAFF
TGTGCCAGCAGCTTGGCCGGGGGTGAGACTGAAGCTTTCTTT
>TRBJ1-1|TRBV6-5|.|.
CASSYGENTEAFF
TGTGCCAGCAGTTACGGAGAGAACACTGAAGCTTTCTTT
>TRBJ1-1|TRBV21-1|.|once
CASSRTVNTEAFF
TGTGCCAGCAGCAGGACAGTGAACACTGAAGCTTTCTTT
>TRBJ2-5|TRBV29-1|.|.
CSVLTGWVETQYF
TGCAGCGTTCTGACAGGTTGGGTTGAGACCCAGTACTTC
>TRBJ2-1|TRBV2|TRBD2|.
CASSGAGGAQEQFF
TGTGCCAGCAGTGGGGCGGGAGGGGCTCAGGAGCAGTTCTTC
>TRBJ2-7|TRBV4-1|TRBD2|.
CASSQLAGKPYEQYF
TGCGCCAGCAGCCAACTAGCGGGGAAACCCTACGAGCAGTACTTC